This passage covers 10 T cell receptor beta chains from one sample sequenced in a study of OX40 agonist ivuxolimab in advanced cancers. The library came from the immunoSEQ multiplex PCR assay. In TCRdb, the immuneACCESS table is reduced to in-frame sequences with V and J assigned. These tables do not hold every clone; where another copy was compared, an unresolved V gene accounts for under half, and the others remain unexplained. Across this sample there are approximately 68,000 clones, with 85% to 90% seen only once. 0.7% to 1% of the sample is in the top ten clones. The sequencing used CD4+ or CD8+ T cells sorted from blood, collected in a trial of the OX40 agonist ivuxolimab. The receptor source for this set is an adult with an advanced solid tumor such as melanoma, head and neck, liver or kidney cancer.

The genes are TRBV18 and TRBJ1-3, with a possible D match to TRBD1 (5 bases). This CDR3 spans 14 amino acids. V lost 3 bases and J lost 10, with 16 bases in between. Germline assignment: CDR1 KGHSH and CDR2 LQKENI. The CDR3 nucleotides read TGTGCCAGCTCACCTAACCGCGGCGGGGGGACCATATATTTT. It yields the protein CASSPNRGGGTIYF.

This clone was counted a single time. This chain links TRBV2 with TRBJ2-1; a weak D match, TRBD1 (6 bases). The V end lost 5 bases, the J end lost 0 bases, and 11 bases lay between the germline ends. This CDR3 contains 15 residues. The V gene's germline CDR1 is SNHLY and CDR2 FYNNEI. In DNA, the CDR3 is TGTGCCAGCAGTCTCAGGGGAGACTCCTACAATGAGCAGTTCTTC. This sequence encodes CASSLRGDSYNEQFF. Using reference TRBV2 and TRBJ2-1 for the parts outside the CDR3, the full variable domain is EPEVTQTPSHQVTQMGQEVILRCVPISNHLYFYWYRQILGQKVEFLVSFYNNEISEKSEIFDDQFSVERPDGSNFTLKIRSTKLEDSAMYFCASSLRGDSYNEQFFGPGTRLTVL.

In its sample, this clone was seen a few times. The chain combines TRBV29-1 with TRBJ1-1; D not resolved. The CDR3 extends over 12 amino acids. Germline CDR1 and CDR2: SQVTM and ANQGSEA. Between the trimmed V and J ends, which lost 7 bases and 6 bases, there was a span of 15 bases. In DNA form, the CDR3 reads TGCAGCGCCGGGAGGGCTACACCTGAAGCTTTCTTT. Residues: CSAGRATPEAFF.

This chain links TRBV19 with TRBJ2-3, with 9 bases aligning to TRBD1. There are 16 residues in the CDR3. Trimming took 6 bases from V and 5 from J; bases not matched to a gene: 12. The germline CDR1 and CDR2 sequences are LNHDA and SQIVND (reference sequence). The CDR3 here is CASSHTRTGVGDTQYF. CDR3 nucleotides: TGTGCCAGTAGCCACACCCGGACAGGGGTAGGAGATACGCAGTATTTT.

The J gene is TRBJ2-2, the V gene TRBV6-6; D ambiguous. CDR1 and CDR2 (germline): MNHNY, SVGAGI (reference sequence). CDR3 length: 11 residues. Trimming removed 6 bases from V and 8 bases from J, with 7 bases in between. The CDR3, as DNA: TGTGCCAGCAGCCGCCTGGGGGAGCTGTTTTTT. As protein: CASSRLGELFF.

CDR3 loop: CASSVVSGGAGYNEQFF. CDR3 DNA sequence: TGTGCCAGCAGTGTAGTTAGCGGGGGGGCCGGGTACAATGAGCAGTTCTTC. The chain carries TRBV2 and TRBJ2-1, with 11 bases matching TRBD2. CDR1 and CDR2 (germline): SNHLY, FYNNEI. The CDR3 spans 17 residues. V dropped 4 bases and J dropped 4; count of bases not matched to a gene: 9. Based on the CDR3 plus reference TRBV2 and TRBJ2-1, the full variable domain is EPEVTQTPSHQVTQMGQEVILRCVPISNHLYFYWYRQILGQKVEFLVSFYNNEISEKSEIFDDQFSVERPDGSNFTLKIRSTKLEDSAMYFCASSVVSGGAGYNEQFFGPGTRLTVL.

The V call is TRBV15, the J call TRBJ1-1, with a weak D call TRBD1 (5 bases). Germline V gene data show CDR1 as LNHNV and CDR2 as YYDKDF (reference sequence). Trimming took 1 base from V and 4 from J, leaving 10 bases between them. This CDR3 has 14 residues. CDR3 sequence (DNA): TGTGCCACCAGCAGAGGGGGGATGGGCACTGAAGCTTTCTTT. As protein: CATSRGGMGTEAFF.

The chain joins TRBV18 to TRBJ1-5; TRBD1 might be the D (6 bases). In germline, CDR1 is KGHSH, CDR2 LQKENI. This CDR3 contains 12 residues. The germline V and J ends were trimmed by 6 bases and 7 bases, with 10 bases remaining between them. The CDR3 bases are TGTGCCAGCTCGTTACAGGGACAGCCCCAGCATTTT. Residues: CASSLQGQPQHF. Variable domain in full (rest from reference TRBV18 and TRBJ1-5): NAGVMQNPRHLVRRRGQEARLRCSPMKGHSHVYWYRQLPEEGLKFMVYLQKENIIDESGMPKERFSAEFPKEGPSILRIQQVVRGDSAAYFCASSLQGQPQHFGDGTRLSIL.

CDR3 nucleotides: TGTGCCAGCATCGGGGGGGGACACAATAAAGATACGCAGTATTTT. Residues: CASIGGGHNKDTQYF. V and J are TRBV28 and TRBJ2-3; 8 nucleotides match TRBD2. The CDR3 is 15 amino acids. V shed 7 bases and J 5 bases; nucleotides not matched to a gene: 11. The V gene's germline CDR1 is MDHEN and CDR2 SYDVKM.

A single count supports this clone. V usage is TRBV19 and J usage is TRBJ1-1; D is unresolved. The CDR3 is 13 amino acids. The germline V and J ends were trimmed by 6 bases and 1 base, with 9 bases remaining between them. Germline V gene data show CDR1 as LNHDA and CDR2 as SQIVND (reference sequence). The CDR3: CASSLSANTEAFF. In nucleotides, the CDR3 is TGTGCCAGTAGCCTCTCAGCGAACACTGAAGCTTTCTTT.